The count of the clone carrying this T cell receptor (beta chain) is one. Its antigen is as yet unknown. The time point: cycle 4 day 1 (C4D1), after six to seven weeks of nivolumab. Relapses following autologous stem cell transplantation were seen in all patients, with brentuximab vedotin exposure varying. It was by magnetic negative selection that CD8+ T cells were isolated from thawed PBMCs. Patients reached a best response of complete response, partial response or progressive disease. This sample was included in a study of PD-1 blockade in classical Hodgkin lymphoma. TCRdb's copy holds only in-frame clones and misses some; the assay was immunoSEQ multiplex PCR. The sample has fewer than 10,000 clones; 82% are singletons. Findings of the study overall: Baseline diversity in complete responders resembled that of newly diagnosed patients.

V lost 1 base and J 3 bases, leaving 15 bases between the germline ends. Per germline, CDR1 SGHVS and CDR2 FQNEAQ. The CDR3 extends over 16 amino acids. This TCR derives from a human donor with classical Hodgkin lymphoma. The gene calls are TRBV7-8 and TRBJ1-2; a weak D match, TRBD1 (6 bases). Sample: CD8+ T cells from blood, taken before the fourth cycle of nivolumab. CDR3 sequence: CASSLGSGASDYGYTF. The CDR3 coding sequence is TGTGCCAGCAGCTTAGGGTCAGGGGCGAGTGACTATGGCTACACCTTC.